The rows below give T cell receptor beta chains drawn from one sample of a study of T cells expressing NK-cell markers. TCRdb re-called the 5' RACE reads and catalogs CDR3 proteins one per entry, DNA excluded. Its clone listing holds 350,000 to 400,000 distinct CDR3 sequences. Sequencing input: blood T cells: a sorted CD56 or NKG2C T cell subset, CD4+ or CD8+ T cells, or bulk PBMC T cells (not recorded which). The receptors originated from a woman aged 45-65 years in good health. Each CDR3 is given with its conserved first and last residue. The order of the fields is J gene, V gene, CDR3 protein.

TRBJ1-1 | TRBV12-3/TRBV12-4 | CASSQGSVTEAFF
TRBJ2-4 | TRBV6-1 | CASSEVAGGAIQYF
TRBJ2-7 | TRBV7-3 | CASSKGAGENEQYF
TRBJ2-1 | TRBV14 | CATTGGNYNEQFF
TRBJ2-1 | TRBV5-1 | CASSLVRGRERRNEQFF
TRBJ2-3 | TRBV18 | CASSLKAGGPGDTQYF
TRBJ1-5 | TRBV4-1 | CASSQVGRTPRQPQHF
TRBJ1-1 | TRBV5-1 | CASSPDGGLWAFF
TRBJ2-3 | TRBV20-1 | CSARGAGSVLAQYF
TRBJ2-1 | TRBV5-1 | CASSLGHPTSYNEQFF
TRBJ2-1 | TRBV24-1 | CATSSEGRYNEQFF
TRBJ2-1 | TRBV20-1 | CSARIGPGGFF
TRBJ2-3 | TRBV4-1 | CASSQDIGLAGKSDTQYF
TRBJ2-1 | TRBV7-3 | CASSKTGTGHREQFF
TRBJ1-1 | TRBV12-3/TRBV12-4 | CASSLRGLGGMNTEAFF
TRBJ2-7 | TRBV12-3/TRBV12-4 | CASSLVGGFEQYF
TRBJ2-2 | TRBV5-1 | CASSLAGTSGSSYTGELFF
TRBJ2-3 | TRBV29-1 | CSVAGFSGRVSDTQYF
TRBJ2-7 | TRBV20-1 | CSARAEGGPYEQYF
TRBJ2-2 | TRBV5-1 | CASSLEVAGTGELFF
TRBJ2-5 | TRBV19 | CASSMDPIETQYF
TRBJ2-5 | TRBV15 | CATSRERVGQETQYF
TRBJ2-3 | TRBV20-1 | CSARGLAVLSTDTQYF
TRBJ2-7 | TRBV18 | CASSPRGDEQYF
TRBJ2-7 | TRBV7-9 | CASSPRDTQPYEQYF
TRBJ2-1 | TRBV11-2 | CASSLLQGATGGPYNEQFF
TRBJ1-1 | TRBV6-5 | CASSSIQGMNTEAFF
TRBJ2-1 | TRBV11-2 | CASSFFPGLADNEQFF
TRBJ2-5 | TRBV25-1 | CASSVGPNGGTQYF
TRBJ2-3 | TRBV29-1 | CSALRGDTQYF
TRBJ2-1 | TRBV29-1 | CSITSGYNEQFF
TRBJ1-1 | TRBV7-3 | CASSLSPGKVSEAFF
TRBJ2-1 | TRBV12-5 | CASGLSGRTDEQFF
TRBJ1-4 | TRBV7-9 | CASSVGQATNEKLFF
TRBJ2-2 | TRBV10-3 | CAISEFGGTNTGELFF
TRBJ2-3 | TRBV11-3 | CASSDPGLPTDTQYF
TRBJ1-1 | TRBV30 | CAWSVTGGSEAFF
TRBJ2-5 | TRBV27 | CASSEGPGETQYF
TRBJ2-1 | TRBV4-1 | CASSQDGSGAEQFF
TRBJ2-5 | TRBV5-1 | CASSWGIATARPETQYF
TRBJ2-2 | TRBV12-3/TRBV12-4 | CASKKLSGELFF
TRBJ2-3 | TRBV7-9 | CASAQGLAGTTDTQYF